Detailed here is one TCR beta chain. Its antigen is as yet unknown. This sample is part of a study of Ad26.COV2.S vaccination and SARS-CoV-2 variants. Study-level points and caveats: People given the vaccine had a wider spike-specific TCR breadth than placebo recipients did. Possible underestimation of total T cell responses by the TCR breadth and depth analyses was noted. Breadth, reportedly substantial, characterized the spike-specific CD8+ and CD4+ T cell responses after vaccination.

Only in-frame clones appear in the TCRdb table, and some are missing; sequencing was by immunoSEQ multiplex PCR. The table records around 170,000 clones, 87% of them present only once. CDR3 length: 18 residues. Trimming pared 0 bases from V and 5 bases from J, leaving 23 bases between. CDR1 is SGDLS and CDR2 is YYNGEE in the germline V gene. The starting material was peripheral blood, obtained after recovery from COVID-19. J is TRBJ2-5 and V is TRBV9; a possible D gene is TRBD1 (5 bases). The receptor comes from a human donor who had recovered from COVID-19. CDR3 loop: CASSVEGWGTPMEETQYF. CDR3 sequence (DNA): TGTGCCAGCAGCGTAGAGGGTTGGGGCACCCCAATGGAGGAGACCCAGTACTTC.